The TCR beta chain under discussion was sequenced for a study of blood T cell repertoires in COVID-19. About the study: Whether acute or convalescent, the COVID-19 samples came from the United States, Italy and Spain. From T cells, B-cell-depleted T cells, or PBMCs came the material, which was cDNA or gDNA.

Per the original data handling: Scientists estimated how many nucleated cells there were by amplifying reference gene primers. Here immunoSEQ multiplex PCR was the method, and the copy in TCRdb shows in-frame clones only, minus some. V, J and clone size derive from that table, while D and trimming were established from the DNA sequence. The repertoire holds roughly 240,000 clones, around 88% seen once, with 5.5% to 6% in the top ten. The Seattle patients, enrolled during active infection, were followed longitudinally. This clone was recorded once. Trimming cost V 2 bases and J 8 bases; bases outside gene matches: 7. The CDR3 length is 14 residues. CDR1 and CDR2 from the germline V gene are SGHRS and YFSETQ.

What was sequenced was peripheral blood. The rearrangement joins TRBV5-1 to TRBJ2-1, with 7 bases lining up with TRBD1. This clonotype originated in an elderly woman with COVID-19, enrolled during active disease. CDR3: CASSLQRTGDEQFF. The CDR3 DNA sequence: TGCGCCAGCAGCTTACAAAGGACAGGCGATGAGCAGTTCTTC.